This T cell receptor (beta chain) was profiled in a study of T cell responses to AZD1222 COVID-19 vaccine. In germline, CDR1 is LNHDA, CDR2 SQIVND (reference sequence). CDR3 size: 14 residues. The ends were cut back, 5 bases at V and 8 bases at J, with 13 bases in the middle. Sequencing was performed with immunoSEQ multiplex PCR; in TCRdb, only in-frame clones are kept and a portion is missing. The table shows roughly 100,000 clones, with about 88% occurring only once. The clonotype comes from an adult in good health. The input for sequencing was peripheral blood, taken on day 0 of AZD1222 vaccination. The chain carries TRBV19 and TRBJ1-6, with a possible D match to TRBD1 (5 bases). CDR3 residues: CASSREGSYSPLHF. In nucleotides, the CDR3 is TGTGCCAGTAGTCGAGAGGGGTCCTATTCACCCCTCCACTTT.